This T cell receptor (beta chain) stems from a study of shared clonotypes between healthy human individuals (TCRdb year 2020). For the wider study: A couple of women and a few men aged 18 to 49 years were included in the cohort. Leukapheresis yielded between about 0.85 and 9.5 billion PBMCs per donor. To increase sequencing depth and limit assay-specific biases, TCR repertoire library preparation and sequencing were carried out by different laboratories using diverse techniques. For each donor, CD4 naive and CD4 memory were each given three plates, CD8 naive was given two plates, and CD8 memory was given one plate. To estimate repertoire size and how much clonotype sharing occurs between individuals, the study deeply sequenced the blood TCR repertoires of several healthy adults.

In regard to this clone: The antigen this receptor binds is unknown. The input lacks base qualities; no much larger clone sits a single base away.

TCR CDR3 regions were amplified from genomic DNA by multiplex PCR using the deep immunoSEQ assay. Extracted genomic DNA from each cell subset was spread evenly across all wells of several immunoSEQ 96-well plates, with each plate serving as a replicate. Each replicate PCR for sorted subsets received around 200 ng genomic DNA, equal to about 30,000 T cell genomes. The purified libraries were quantified using a Qubit 3.0 fluorometer, sized with a Bioanalyzer 2100, and then quantified again using the KAPA Library Quantification kit. A separate single-read 150-cycle Illumina NextSeq 550 flow cell was used to sequence each immunoSEQ 96-well plate. The original methods were these. The immunoSEQ output contained only junctional sequences without quality scores, so filtering could not match that applied to full-length reads. Sequences were annotated with PyIR, a Python wrapper for IgBLAST v1.9, and V/J genes and CDR3 were assigned using IMGT germline references. Reads were removed for weak V/J assignments (E-value above 1e-6), missing CDR3, stop codons, out-of-frame junctions, or ambiguous translated residues. A V3J clonotype was defined by an identical inferred V gene, J gene, and CDR3 amino acid sequence. Percentage overlap between repertoires was calculated by dividing the number of shared unique clonotypes by the size of the smaller repertoire. Three approaches were used to assess repertoire richness: RTK rarefaction, the Chao1 estimator, and Recon v2.1 estimates of unobserved clonotypes. OLGA was used to compute generation probabilities for all TCRbeta clonotypes that the gDNA method yielded from four donors. TCRdb took over this immuneACCESS table, retaining in-frame rearrangements with V and J assigned. Such tables are incomplete; in checked studies, under half of the missing clones stem from an unresolved V gene, and the remainder is unexplained. V and J calls and clone size come straight from that table; D and trimming were deduced from the DNA. This sample has about 2.1 million clones in its table, and over 85% of those were observed once. The ten most abundant clones make up less than 2% of the sample.

CD8 naive samples were obtained by positive selection for CCR7 among CD45RO-negative cells, yielding a CD45RA+CCR7+ population from which TemRA cells were excluded. Healthy HIV-negative adults with no recently reported acute infections or vaccinations were included as donors. Every donor was a Caucasian adult residing in Nashville, Tennessee, USA. Blood was collected by leukapheresis, and PBMCs were isolated by Ficoll-Histopaque density gradient centrifugation and then cryopreserved in liquid nitrogen vapor phase. Purity and quantity of every magnetically sorted T cell population were checked by analytical flow cytometry. Genomic DNA was isolated from each sorted fraction and quantified by UV absorbance on a Nanodrop 2000c. General conclusions and limits of the study: Clonotypes shared by all four sorted-subset donors showed higher generation probabilities than non-shared clonotypes. Even with the large sequencing depth, rarefaction of the sorted-subset datasets indicated that sequencing was incomplete. Approximately 5% of naive CD4, 3% to 4% of naive CD8, 2.3% of memory CD4, and roughly 0.4% of memory CD8 clonotypes were shared across a few donors. Naive subsets generally had larger estimated clonotype richness than memory subsets did. Pairwise subsampling led to the expectation that sequencing depth would affect the degree of clonotype sharing among donors. Sampling was restricted to blood, and TCR repertoires in tissue are likely to differ from TCR repertoires in blood. The small number of donors limited the genetic and exposure-history diversity represented.

CDR1 and CDR2, looked up from the germline V gene, are MNHNS and SASEGT. The CDR3 contains 12 residues, cysteine and phenylalanine counted. Only the CDR3 portion is preserved as DNA: 36 bases, with reading frame beginning at the first base. V and J lose 6 bases and 2 bases, and a span of 8 bases separates them. This receptor was taken from a young man in good health. Some clones in this sample may be carry-over from other donors' samples. The sample comprised naive CD8+ T cells from PBMCs. The label giving this sample's cell subset or site can be read as: CD45RA+CCR7+. Rearrangement joined TRBV6-1 to TRBJ2-7; the D gene is possibly TRBD1, with 6 bases matching. The sequence in DNA is TGTGCCAGCAGCGGACAGACCTACGAGCAGTACTTC. Its translation is CASSGQTYEQYF.